Many counts were recorded for the clone carrying this T cell receptor (beta chain). No antigen is known for it. TCRdb re-derived calls from the RACE reads in MiXCR, one entry per CDR3 protein. The table has tens of thousands of distinct CDR3 sequences, 10% seen once. The data are from a study of human T cells and chemical hapten exposure. For the study at large: The study patch tested 0.01% DPC on the upper back and read results at 6 days.

The CDR3 spans 15 residues. Germline CDR1 and CDR2: KGHDR and SFDVKD. V dropped 4 bases and J dropped 6; count of bases not matched to a gene: 5. Time point: pre-sensitization, week 0. The treatment: therapeutic diphenylcyclopropenone sensitization with weekly scalp DPC. The study extracted total RNA from unfractionated whole blood. Study results and caveats: No alteration of TCRs above 1 in 1000 frequency was seen with DPC sensitization. Relative to controls, expanded TCRs formed significantly more large CDR3 similarity clusters.

Here the sequenced sample was whole blood, taken in connection with sensitization to the hapten diphenylcyclopropenone (DPC). The chain combines TRBV24-1 with TRBJ2-1; the match to TRBD2 covers 10 bases. The sequence was collected from a middle-aged man with alopecia areata. Some clones in this sample may be carry-over from other donors' samples. The CDR3 coding sequence is TGTGCCACCAGTGACAGGGGACTAGCGCGCAATGAGCAGTTCTTC. Residues: CATSDRGLARNEQFF.